This T cell receptor (beta chain) was recovered during a study of blood T cells in healthy people across ages. Study context: About one barcoded beta molecule per two T cells came from capture by template switching.

This CDR3 has 17 amino acids. V lost 1 base, J lost 1 base, and 16 bases lay in between. PCR was performed a second time for 7 to 11 cycles using a sample-barcoded 5' primer and a J-beta primer mix. In TCRdb, the 5' RACE reads were re-called with MiXCR into one record per CDR3 protein. The sample holds under 850,000 distinct CDR3 sequences; 36% are singletons and the top ten take roughly 13%. At least ten counts were recorded for this clonotype. Its antigen remains unknown. Whole-study results and caveats: Older individuals had lower TCR beta diversity per million T cells (the decline was roughly linear).

This chain uses TRBV12-3 or TRBV12-4 with TRBJ2-5; D uncertain. The sequence was collected from a man between 18 and 35 years old in good health. Sequenced material: blood. CDR3 protein: CASSLVTSSETQETQYF. In DNA form, the CDR3 reads TGTGCCAGCAGTTTAGTGACCTCTTCCGAAACCCAAGAGACCCAGTACTTC.